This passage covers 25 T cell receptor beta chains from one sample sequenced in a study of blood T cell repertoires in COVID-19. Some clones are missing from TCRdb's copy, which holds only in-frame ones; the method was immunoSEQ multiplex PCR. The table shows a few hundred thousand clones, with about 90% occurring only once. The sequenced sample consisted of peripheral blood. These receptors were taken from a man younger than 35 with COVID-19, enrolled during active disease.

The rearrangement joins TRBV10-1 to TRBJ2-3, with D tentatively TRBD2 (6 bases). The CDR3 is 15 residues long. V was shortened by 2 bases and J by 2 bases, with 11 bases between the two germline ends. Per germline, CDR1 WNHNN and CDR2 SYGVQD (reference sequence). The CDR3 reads CASSEGGRLTDTQYF. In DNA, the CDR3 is TGCGCCAGCAGTGAGGGAGGGAGGCTCACAGATACGCAGTATTTT.

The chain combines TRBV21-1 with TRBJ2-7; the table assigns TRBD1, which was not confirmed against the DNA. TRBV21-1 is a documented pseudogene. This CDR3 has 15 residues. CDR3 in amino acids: CASSTLDREWGEQYF. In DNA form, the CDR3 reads TGTGCCAGCAGCACATTAGACAGGGAATGGGGCGAGCAGTACTTC.

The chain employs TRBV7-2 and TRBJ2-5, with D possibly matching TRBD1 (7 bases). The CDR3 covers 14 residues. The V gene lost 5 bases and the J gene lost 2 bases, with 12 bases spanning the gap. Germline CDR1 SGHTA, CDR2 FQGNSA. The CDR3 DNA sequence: TGTGCCAGCAGCGGGGCGGGACAGCAAGAGACCCAGTACTTC. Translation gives CASSGAGQQETQYF.

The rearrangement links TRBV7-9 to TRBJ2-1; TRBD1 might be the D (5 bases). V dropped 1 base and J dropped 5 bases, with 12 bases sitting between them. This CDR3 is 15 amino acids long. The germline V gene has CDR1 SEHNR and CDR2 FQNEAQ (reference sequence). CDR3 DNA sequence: TGTGCCAGCAGCTTAGTACAGGATCAGAACAATGAGCAGTTCTTC. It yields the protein CASSLVQDQNNEQFF.

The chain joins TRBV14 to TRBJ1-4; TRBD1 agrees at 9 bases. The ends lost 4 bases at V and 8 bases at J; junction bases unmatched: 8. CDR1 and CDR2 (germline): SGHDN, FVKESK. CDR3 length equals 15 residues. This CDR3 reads CASSPGGTGNEKLFF. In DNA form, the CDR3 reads TGTGCCAGCAGCCCAGGAGGGACAGGGAACGAAAAACTGTTTTTT.

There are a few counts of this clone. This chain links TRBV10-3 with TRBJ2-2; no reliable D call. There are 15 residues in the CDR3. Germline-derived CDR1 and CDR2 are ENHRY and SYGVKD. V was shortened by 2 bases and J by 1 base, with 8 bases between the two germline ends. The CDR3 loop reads CAISEASVNTGELFF. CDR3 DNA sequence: TGTGCCATCAGTGAGGCGAGCGTGAACACCGGGGAGCTGTTTTTT.

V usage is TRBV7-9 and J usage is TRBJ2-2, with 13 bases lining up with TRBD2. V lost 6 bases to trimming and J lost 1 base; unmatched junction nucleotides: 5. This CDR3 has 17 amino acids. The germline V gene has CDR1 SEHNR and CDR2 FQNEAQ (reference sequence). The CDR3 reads CASRRTSGGLNTGELFF. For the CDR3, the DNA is TGTGCCAGCAGACGGACTAGCGGGGGATTGAACACCGGGGAGCTGTTTTTT.

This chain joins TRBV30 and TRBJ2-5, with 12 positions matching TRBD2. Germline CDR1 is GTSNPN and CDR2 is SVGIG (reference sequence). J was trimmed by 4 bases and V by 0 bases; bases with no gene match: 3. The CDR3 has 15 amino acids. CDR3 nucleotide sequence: TGTGCCTGGAGTGTAGGACTAGCGGGAATAGAGACCCAGTACTTC. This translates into CAWSVGLAGIETQYF. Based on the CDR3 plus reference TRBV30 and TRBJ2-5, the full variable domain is SQTIHQWPATLVQPVGSPLSLECTVEGTSNPNLYWYRQAAGRGLQLLFYSVGIGQISSEVPQNLSASRPQDRQFILSSKKLLLSDSGFYLCAWSVGLAGIETQYFGPGTRLLVL.

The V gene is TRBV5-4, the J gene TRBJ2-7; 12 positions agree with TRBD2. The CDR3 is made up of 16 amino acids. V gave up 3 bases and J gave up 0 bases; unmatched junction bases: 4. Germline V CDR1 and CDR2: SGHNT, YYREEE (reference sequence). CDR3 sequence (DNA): TGTGCCAGCAGCTCAACTAGCGGGAGGTTCTCCTACGAGCAGTACTTC. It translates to CASSSTSGRFSYEQYF.

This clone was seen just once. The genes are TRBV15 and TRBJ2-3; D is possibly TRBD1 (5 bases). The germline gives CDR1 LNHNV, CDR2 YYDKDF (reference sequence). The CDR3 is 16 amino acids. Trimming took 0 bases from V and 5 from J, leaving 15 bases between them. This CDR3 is CATSRDSRARQDTQYF. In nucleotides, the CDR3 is TGTGCCACCAGCAGAGATTCCAGGGCCCGCCAAGATACGCAGTATTTT.

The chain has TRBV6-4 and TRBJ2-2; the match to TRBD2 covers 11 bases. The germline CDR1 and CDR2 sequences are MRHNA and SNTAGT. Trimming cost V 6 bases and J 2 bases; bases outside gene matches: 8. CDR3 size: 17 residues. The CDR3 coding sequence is TGTGCCAGCAGCGAAAAGACTAGCGGGGATAACACCGGGGAGCTGTTTTTT. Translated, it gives CASSEKTSGDNTGELFF.

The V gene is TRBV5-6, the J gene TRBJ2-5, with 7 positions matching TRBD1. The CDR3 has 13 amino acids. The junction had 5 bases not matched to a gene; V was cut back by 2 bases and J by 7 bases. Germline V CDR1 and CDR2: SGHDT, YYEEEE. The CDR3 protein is CASSLRGRGTQYF. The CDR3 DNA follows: TGTGCCAGCAGCTTAAGGGGGCGCGGGACCCAGTACTTC.

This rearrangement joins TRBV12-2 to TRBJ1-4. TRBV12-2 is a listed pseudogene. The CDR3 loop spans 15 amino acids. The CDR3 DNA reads TGTGCAAGTCGCTTAGATCCGGGATCTAATGAAAAACTGTTTTTT. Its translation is CASRLDPGSNEKLFF.

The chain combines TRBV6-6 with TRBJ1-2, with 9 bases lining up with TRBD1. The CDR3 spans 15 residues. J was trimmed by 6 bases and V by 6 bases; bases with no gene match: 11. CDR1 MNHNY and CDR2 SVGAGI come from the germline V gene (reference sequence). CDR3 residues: CASRPPPGQGHGYTF. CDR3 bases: TGTGCCAGCAGACCGCCTCCGGGACAGGGCCATGGCTACACCTTC.

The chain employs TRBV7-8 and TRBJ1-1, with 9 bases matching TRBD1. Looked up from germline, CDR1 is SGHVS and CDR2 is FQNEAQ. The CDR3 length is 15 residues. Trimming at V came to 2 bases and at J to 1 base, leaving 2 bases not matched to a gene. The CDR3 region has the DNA TGTGCCAGCAGCTTAAGGGACAGGGCGAACACTGAAGCTTTCTTT. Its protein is CASSLRDRANTEAFF.

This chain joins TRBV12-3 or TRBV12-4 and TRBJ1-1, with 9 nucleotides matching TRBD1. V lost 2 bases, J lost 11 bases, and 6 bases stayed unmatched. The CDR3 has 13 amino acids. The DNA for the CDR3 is TGTGCCAGCAGTTTACCGTGGGACAGGGTTGCTTTCTTT. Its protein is CASSLPWDRVAFF.

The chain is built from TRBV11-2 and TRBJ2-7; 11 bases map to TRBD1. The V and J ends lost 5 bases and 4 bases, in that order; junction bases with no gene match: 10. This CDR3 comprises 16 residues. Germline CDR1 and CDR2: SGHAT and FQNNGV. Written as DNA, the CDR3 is TGTGCCAGCAGCCGACACCTTGGGACAGGGGGTTACGAGCAGTACTTC. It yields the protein CASSRHLGTGGYEQYF.

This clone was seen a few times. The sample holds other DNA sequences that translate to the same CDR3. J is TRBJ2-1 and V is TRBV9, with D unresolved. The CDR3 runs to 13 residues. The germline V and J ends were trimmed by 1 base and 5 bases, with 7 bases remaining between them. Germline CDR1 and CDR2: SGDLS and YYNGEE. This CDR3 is CASSVNSNNEQFF. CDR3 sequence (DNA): TGTGCCAGCAGCGTAAACAGCAACAATGAGCAGTTCTTC.

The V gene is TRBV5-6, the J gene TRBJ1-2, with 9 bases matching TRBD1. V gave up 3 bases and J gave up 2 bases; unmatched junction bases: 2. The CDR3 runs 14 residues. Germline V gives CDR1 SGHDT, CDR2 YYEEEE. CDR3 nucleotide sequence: TGTGCCAGCAGCTCTGGGACAGGGAACTATGGCTACACCTTC. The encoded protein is CASSSGTGNYGYTF.

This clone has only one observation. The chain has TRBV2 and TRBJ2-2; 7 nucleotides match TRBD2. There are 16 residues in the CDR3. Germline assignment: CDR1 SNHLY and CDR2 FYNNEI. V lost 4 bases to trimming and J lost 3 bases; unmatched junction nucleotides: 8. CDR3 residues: CASSGEGISYTGELFF. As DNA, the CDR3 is TGTGCCAGCAGTGGGGAGGGAATCTCGTACACCGGGGAGCTGTTTTTT.

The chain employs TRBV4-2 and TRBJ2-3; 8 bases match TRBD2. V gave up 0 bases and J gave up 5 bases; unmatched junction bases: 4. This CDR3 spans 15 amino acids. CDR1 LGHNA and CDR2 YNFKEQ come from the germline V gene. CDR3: CASSQDYAGGDTQYF. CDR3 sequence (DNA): TGTGCCAGCAGCCAAGATTATGCGGGGGGAGATACGCAGTATTTT.

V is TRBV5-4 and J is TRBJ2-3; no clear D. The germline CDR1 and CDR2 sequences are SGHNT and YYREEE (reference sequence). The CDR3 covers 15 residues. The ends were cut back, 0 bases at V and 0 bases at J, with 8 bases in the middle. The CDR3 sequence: CASSLDISSTDTQYF. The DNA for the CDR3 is TGTGCCAGCAGCTTGGACATATCTAGCACAGATACGCAGTATTTT. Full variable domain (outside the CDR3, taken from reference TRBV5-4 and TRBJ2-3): ETGVTQSPTHLIKTRGQQVTLRCSSQSGHNTVSWYQQALGQGPQFIFQYYREEENGRGNFPPRFSGLQFPNYSSELNVNALELDDSALYLCASSLDISSTDTQYFGPGTRLTVL.

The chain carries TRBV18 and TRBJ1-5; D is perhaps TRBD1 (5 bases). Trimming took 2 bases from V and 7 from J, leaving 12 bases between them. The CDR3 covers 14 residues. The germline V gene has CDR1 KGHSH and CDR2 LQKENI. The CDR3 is CASSPFREGQPQHF. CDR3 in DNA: TGTGCCAGCTCACCATTCAGGGAAGGGCAGCCCCAGCATTTT.

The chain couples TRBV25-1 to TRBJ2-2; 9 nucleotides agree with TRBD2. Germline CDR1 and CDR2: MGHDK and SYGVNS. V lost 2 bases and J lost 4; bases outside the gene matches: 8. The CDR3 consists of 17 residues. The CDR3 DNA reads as TGTGCCAGCAGTGAACAAGGGCTAGCGGGAATCACCGGGGAGCTGTTTTTT. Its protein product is CASSEQGLAGITGELFF. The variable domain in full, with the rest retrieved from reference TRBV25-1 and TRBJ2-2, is EADIYQTPRYLVIGTGKKITLECSQTMGHDKMYWYQQDPGMELHLIHYSYGVNSTEKGDLSSESTVSRIRTEHFPLTLESARPSHTSQYLCASSEQGLAGITGELFFGEGSRLTVL.

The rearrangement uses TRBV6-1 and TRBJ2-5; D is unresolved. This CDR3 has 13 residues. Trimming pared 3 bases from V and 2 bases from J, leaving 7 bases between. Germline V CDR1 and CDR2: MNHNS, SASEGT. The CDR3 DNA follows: TGTGCCAGCAGTGAGGTACAACAAGAGACCCAGTACTTC. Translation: CASSEVQQETQYF.